This T cell receptor (beta chain) was recovered during a study of blood T cell repertoires in COVID-19. As for the study in general: Researchers got acute and convalescent COVID-19 samples from the United States, Italy and Spain. The cDNA or gDNA used as material had been derived from T cells, B-cell-depleted T cells, or PBMCs.

The method was immunoSEQ multiplex PCR; TCRdb's version includes in-frame clones alone and lacks a portion of them. Here the sample spans some 530,000 clones, approximately 86% being singletons. Donors were grouped by their self-reported clinical history. CDR3 length equals 15 residues. V dropped 6 bases and J dropped 4 bases, with 15 bases sitting between them. Germline CDR1 and CDR2: MNHEY and SMNVEV (reference sequence). The receptor comes from a woman between 55 and 75 years old who had recovered from COVID-19. The rearrangement uses TRBV27 and TRBJ2-2; D is possibly TRBD2 (7 bases). Sequencing was performed on PBMCs or T cells enriched from blood (not recorded which). The CDR3 DNA is TGTGCCAGCAGGATTCGGGGGGCGGGCACCGGGGAGCTGTTTTTT. Its translation: CASRIRGAGTGELFF.